This T cell receptor (beta chain) was sequenced in a study of vaccination effects on CD4 cells after COVID-19. Findings of the study overall: Limitations: small convalescent group and missing early post-infection timepoints. After vaccination, at late timepoints, clones induced by infection and by vaccine contracted markedly. After vaccination of healthy people, only 1 of 255 vaccine-induced clones cross-reacted with common cold coronaviruses.

A single count supports this clone. Its antigen is currently unknown. V shed 6 bases, J shed 7 bases, and the junction held 7 bases outside the gene matches. CDR3 length equals 13 residues. The method was immunoSEQ multiplex PCR; TCRdb's version includes in-frame clones alone and lacks a portion of them. The sample has roughly 65,000 clones; about 72% are singletons. ViraFEST expansion of antigen-specific CD4+ T cells with viral peptide pools preceded sequencing. Once cultured for nine to ten days, the cells underwent separation to obtain CD4+ T cells. People in the vaccine group had not been infected with SARS-CoV-2 before, and their nucleocapsid antibodies were negative. On days 3 and 7, fresh IL-2 medium replaced half the medium.

The chain carries TRBV12-3 or TRBV12-4 and TRBJ1-1; 8 nucleotides align to TRBD1. Sequencing used CD4+ T cells from PBMCs cultured with HCoV-NL63 spike peptides, obtained before COVID-19 vaccination. This clonotype was obtained from a human donor who received a COVID-19 vaccine. The DNA of the CDR3 is TGTGCCAGCAGCTTCGACAGGGGAGGTGAAGCTTTCTTT. Protein sequence: CASSFDRGGEAFF.